Listed below are T cell receptor beta chains from one sample, sequenced in a study of blood T cell repertoires in COVID-19. TCRdb keeps only in-frame clones here, not all; method: immunoSEQ multiplex PCR. The sample lists approximately 140,000 clones; 60% to 85% were seen once. Sequences were obtained from peripheral blood. The receptors were gathered from a man between 45 and 60 years old with acute or convalescent COVID-19. Each CDR3 is given with its conserved first and last residue. Fields, in order: J gene, clone size, V gene, D gene, CDR3 protein, CDR3 DNA. A D gene is named only where the DNA matches it firmly. Size is stated for part of the rows, as once, few or many counts, or as a class when the clone is expanded.

TRBJ1-4,once,TRBV19,-,CASSIKASRGSQEKLFF,TGTGCCAGTAGTATAAAAGCCTCGCGAGGATCTCAAGAAAAACTGTTTTTT
TRBJ2-5,-,TRBV18,TRBD1,CASSPDRGETQYF,TGTGCCAGCTCACCGGACAGGGGAGAGACCCAGTACTTC
TRBJ2-7,-,TRBV6-7,TRBD1,CASSYERQGAYYEQYF,TGTGCCAGCAGTTACGAACGGCAGGGGGCCTACTACGAGCAGTACTTC
TRBJ1-5,-,TRBV2,TRBD1,CASRTGVGNQPQHF,TGTGCCAGCAGGACAGGGGTTGGCAATCAGCCCCAGCATTTT
TRBJ1-1,-,TRBV30,-,CAWSVGAGPLNTEAFF,TGTGCCTGGAGTGTAGGGGCAGGGCCCCTGAACACTGAAGCTTTCTTT
TRBJ2-2,once,TRBV5-1,-,CASSLRSGHENTGELFF,TGCGCCAGCAGCTTGAGATCGGGACACGAGAACACCGGGGAGCTGTTTTTT
TRBJ1-4,-,TRBV19,-,CASGPGEKLFF,TGTGCCAGTGGTCCCGGGGAAAAACTGTTTTTT
TRBJ2-7,-,TRBV28,TRBD1,CASQTGWYYEQYF,TGTGCCAGCCAGACAGGGTGGTACTACGAGCAGTACTTC
TRBJ1-1,-,TRBV18,-,CASSPTGGNTEAFF,TGTGCCAGCTCACCCACCGGCGGGAACACTGAAGCTTTCTTT
TRBJ2-5,once,TRBV27,TRBD1,CASNRQGAGETQYF,TGTGCCAGCAATAGACAGGGGGCTGGGGAGACCCAGTACTTC
TRBJ2-1,-,TRBV11-2,TRBD1,CASSPPRWGTDQRYNEQFF,TGTGCCAGCAGCCCTCCTCGATGGGGGACAGATCAGAGATACAATGAGCAGTTCTTC
TRBJ1-1,once,TRBV24-1,TRBD1,CATRGQGMVNTEAFF,TGTGCCACCAGAGGACAGGGGATGGTGAACACTGAAGCTTTCTTT
TRBJ2-3,-,TRBV27,TRBD2,CASSLGGGWTDTQYF,TGTGCCAGCAGTTTAGGGGGAGGGTGGACAGATACGCAGTATTTT
TRBJ1-6,-,TRBV5-4,-,CASSLAWGETSPLHF,TGTGCCAGCAGCTTGGCATGGGGGGAGACTTCACCCCTCCACTTT
TRBJ1-5,-,TRBV5-6,TRBD1,CASSISGTASNQPQHF,TGTGCCAGCAGCATATCCGGGACAGCCAGCAATCAGCCCCAGCATTTT
TRBJ2-1,-,TRBV5-6,TRBD1,CASSLGTGSGNEQFF,TGTGCCAGCAGCTTAGGGACAGGGTCGGGCAATGAGCAGTTCTTC
TRBJ2-1,-,TRBV6-1,-,CASSEVRGRDEQFF,TGTGCCAGCAGTGAAGTAAGGGGAAGGGATGAGCAGTTCTTC
TRBJ1-2,-,TRBV6-5,-,CASSLGGLIGGYTF,TGTGCCAGCAGTTTAGGAGGGCTCATTGGTGGCTACACCTTC
TRBJ2-3,few,TRBV5-1,TRBD2,CASMTSGFEDTQYF,TGCGCCAGCATGACTAGCGGATTTGAAGATACGCAGTATTTT
TRBJ1-4,-,TRBV5-5,-,CASSADPVAEKLFF,TGTGCCAGCAGCGCCGACCCTGTAGCGGAAAAACTGTTTTTT
TRBJ2-5,-,TRBV11-2,-,CASSLGHQETQYF,TGTGCCAGCAGCTTAGGGCACCAAGAGACCCAGTACTTC
TRBJ2-3,-,TRBV29-1,TRBD2,CSVARTSGGASTDTQYF,TGCAGCGTTGCTAGGACTAGCGGGGGGGCGAGCACAGATACGCAGTATTTT
TRBJ1-1,few,TRBV19,TRBD1,CASQDRGSYTEAFF,TGTGCCAGTCAGGACAGGGGCTCCTACACTGAAGCTTTCTTT
TRBJ1-1,-,TRBV7-3,-,CASSLTGANTEAFF,TGTGCCAGCAGCTTGACAGGAGCGAACACTGAAGCTTTCTTT
TRBJ2-1,-,TRBV5-1,-,CASSLGDSGTQKQFF,TGCGCCAGCAGCTTAGGTGACTCCGGGACTCAAAAGCAGTTCTTC
TRBJ1-2,-,TRBV7-3,TRBD1,CASSPGQGGVYGYTF,TGTGCCAGCAGCCCGGGACAGGGGGGAGTTTATGGCTACACCTTC
TRBJ2-7,few,TRBV29-1,-,CSVEDSVFSYEQYF,TGCAGCGTTGAGGACAGCGTTTTCTCCTACGAGCAGTACTTC
TRBJ1-3,-,TRBV30,-,CAWSAAATGNTIYF,TGTGCCTGGAGTGCGGCGGCAACTGGAAACACCATATATTTT
TRBJ1-5,-,TRBV21-1,-,CASSKCVLCHGQPQHF,TGTGCCAGCAGCAAATGTGTACTCTGCCACGGTCAGCCCCAGCATTTT
TRBJ1-1,-,TRBV19,-,CASSIPRGGGTEAFF,TGTGCCAGTAGTATTCCGAGAGGGGGTGGCACTGAAGCTTTCTTT
TRBJ2-6,-,TRBV18,TRBD2,CASSLKTPTSGSDSGANVLTF,TGTGCCAGCTCACTAAAAACCCCTACTAGCGGGTCCGACTCTGGGGCCAACGTCCTGACTTTC
TRBJ2-3,-,TRBV29-1,-,CSVGGEGASTDTQYF,TGCAGCGTTGGGGGTGAAGGGGCAAGCACAGATACGCAGTATTTT
TRBJ1-3,-,TRBV2,TRBD1,CASSFDRDGNTIYF,TGTGCCAGCAGTTTCGACAGGGATGGAAACACCATATATTTT
TRBJ2-1,few,TRBV19,-,CASSTVNPGLIINEQFF,TGTGCCAGTAGTACCGTAAACCCGGGACTGATTATCAATGAGCAGTTCTTC
TRBJ2-2,-,TRBV21-1,-,CASSKVRTRGDRRITNTGELFF,TGTGCCAGCAGCAAAGTGAGGACTAGAGGGGACCGACGGATAACGAACACCGGGGAGCTGTTTTTT
TRBJ2-3,-,TRBV27,TRBD2,CASSLSGGPHGTDTQYF,TGTGCCAGCAGTTTGAGCGGGGGACCACACGGCACAGATACGCAGTATTTT
TRBJ1-4,-,TRBV10-1,-,CASSDQASTNEKLFF,TGCGCCAGCAGTGACCAGGCATCAACTAATGAAAAACTGTTTTTT
TRBJ1-6,-,TRBV5-4,-,CASTQGGGSPLHF,TGTGCCAGCACCCAAGGGGGGGGATCACCCCTCCACTTT
TRBJ1-1,-,TRBV7-8,-,CASSLSRVTEAFF,TGTGCCAGCAGCTTATCTCGTGTCACTGAAGCTTTCTTT
TRBJ1-5,-,TRBV19,-,CASSMSTSNQPQHF,TGTGCCAGTAGTATGAGTACGAGCAATCAGCCCCAGCATTTT
TRBJ2-6,-,TRBV5-4,TRBD1,CASSLGDRAYSGANVLTF,TGTGCCAGCAGCTTGGGGGACAGGGCCTACTCTGGGGCCAACGTCCTGACTTTC
TRBJ2-7,-,TRBV7-6,TRBD2,CASSLAVLAEPYEQYF,TGTGCCAGCAGCTTAGCAGTACTAGCGGAACCCTACGAGCAGTACTTC
TRBJ1-2,-,TRBV18,-,CASSQGDGYTF,TGTGCCAGCTCACAGGGGGATGGCTACACCTTC
TRBJ2-3,-,TRBV3-1/TRBV3-2,TRBD1,CASTPGGRGTDTQYF,TGTGCCAGCACCCCAGGGGGTCGGGGTACAGATACGCAGTATTTT
TRBJ1-6,-,TRBV5-4,TRBD1,CASSSFGQGEFSPLHF,TGTGCCAGCAGCTCGTTTGGACAGGGGGAATTTTCACCCCTCCACTTT
TRBJ2-1,-,TRBV18,-,CASSSGVYNEQFF,TGTGCCAGCTCATCAGGGGTTTACAATGAGCAGTTCTTC
TRBJ2-1,-,TRBV3-1/TRBV3-2,-,CASSQSGARNEQFF,TGTGCCAGCAGCCAATCCGGTGCGAGAAATGAGCAGTTCTTC
TRBJ1-6,many,TRBV4-2,TRBD1,CASSPTGGNSPLHF,TGTGCCAGCAGCCCCACAGGGGGGAATTCACCCCTCCACTTT
TRBJ2-3,-,TRBV9,TRBD2,CASSVGGGGPGNTQYF,TGTGCCAGCAGCGTAGGGGGCGGGGGGCCCGGTAATACGCAGTATTTT
TRBJ2-3,-,TRBV4-2,TRBD2,CASSRRPSAGGSTDTQYF,TGTGCCAGCAGCCGTCGTCCCTCAGCGGGGGGGAGCACAGATACGCAGTATTTT
TRBJ1-6,few,TRBV6-1,-,CASSDAGSFSPLHF,TGTGCCAGCAGTGATGCCGGGAGTTTTTCACCCCTCCACTTT
TRBJ1-3,-,TRBV7-2,TRBD1,CASSYGQGSGNTIYF,TGTGCCAGCAGCTACGGACAGGGTAGTGGAAACACCATATATTTT
TRBJ2-2,-,TRBV2,-,CASSPWLAGELFF,TGTGCCAGCAGCCCTTGGCTAGCCGGGGAGCTGTTTTTT